This T cell receptor (beta chain) was identified in a study of T cell repertoires in cytomegalovirus infection. Whole-study context: Signatures in public TCR beta sequences pointed to both CMV infection and matching HLA type.

TCRdb ran MiXCR on the reads and lists one entry per CDR3 protein. The sample holds about 460,000 distinct CDR3 sequences, approximately 11% seen once. This clonotype was observed a few times. CDR1 is GTSNPN, CDR2 SVGIG, per germline (reference sequence). The V gene lost 2 bases and the J gene lost 0 bases, with 16 bases spanning the gap. This CDR3 has 16 amino acids. This receptor was identified in a human donor in good health (CMV status not recorded). Some clones in this sample may be carry-over from other donors' samples. The chain combines TRBV30 with TRBJ1-1; no firm D call. The sample comprised PBMCs. This chain's CDR3 is CAWSPGRNLMNTEAFF. DNA for the CDR3: TGTGCCTGGAGTCCCGGCAGGAACCTCATGAACACTGAAGCTTTCTTT.